The 10 T cell receptor delta chains below come from one sample, sequenced in a study of gamma-delta T cells after stem cell transplantation. TCRdb re-called the RT-PCR reads with CATT. Of 3,200 or so delta-chain clones in the sample, about 5% were seen once. Specimen: gamma-delta T cells. The receptors were gathered from a human donor. It is not recorded whose cells these are; they may come from a transplant donor.

This clone was counted only a few times. The protein held in TCRdb is that of a much larger clone and does not match this DNA's translation at residue 3, likely because of a read error; the protein shown is translated from the DNA. The chain uses TRDV2 and TRDJ1; 10 bases line up with TRDD3. CDR3 length equals 16 residues. The germline V gene has CDR1 GEAIGNYY and CDR2 EKD. The CDR3 bases are TGTGCCTTTGACCCTTTACTGGGGGATTCCACCGATAAACTCATCTTT. This translates into CAFDPLLGDSTDKLIF.

This clone has only a few counts. A read error likely explains this, since a far larger clone differs by one base. The chain is built from TRDV2 and TRDJ1; TRDD3 matches 11 bases. The V gene's germline CDR1 is GEAIGNYY and CDR2 EKD. The J segment lost 4 bases and the V segment lost 0 bases, leaving 33 bases of the junction unmatched. The CDR3 has 25 residues. For the CDR3, the DNA is TGTGCCTGTGACACCTTAAATCCTCCCATACTGGGGGATAAGGGACCAGACCGTATGATCGATAAACTCATCTTT. It codes for CACDTLNPPILGDKGPDRMIDKLIF.

This clone was recorded a few times. The mismatch at residue 7 between this DNA's translation and the TCRdb protein of a much larger clone likely reflects a read error; the protein shown is translated from the DNA. The chain uses TRDV2 and TRDJ1; 7 bases agree with TRDD3. The CDR3 is 16 amino acids. V lost 1 base, J lost 1 base, and 8 bases stayed unmatched. Germline CDR1 and CDR2: GEAIGNYY and EKD. The CDR3 loop is CACDTMDGGPTDKLIF. CDR3 nucleotide sequence: TGTGCCTGTGACACAATGGATGGGGGACCCACCGATAAACTCATCTTT.

As regards this clone: Only one base separates this from a far larger clonotype, so it likely reflects a read error. The same CDR3 can be traced to other DNA sequences in this sample. The chain is built from TRDV2 and TRDJ1; 8 bases fit TRDD3. The V and J ends lost 1 base and 7 bases, in that order; junction bases with no gene match: 10. The CDR3 runs to 15 residues. Germline V gene sequence: CDR1 GEAIGNYY, CDR2 EKD. The CDR3 is CACDTVGRDTGKLIF. The DNA for the CDR3 is TGTGCCTGTGACACTGTCGGGCGGGATACGGGTAAACTCATCTTT.

Worth noting for this clone: Only one base separates this from a far larger clonotype, so it likely reflects a read error. This sample includes further DNA sequences coding for the same CDR3. The rearrangement joins TRDV2 to TRDJ3, with TRDD3 matching over 9 bases. The CDR3 loop spans 19 amino acids. Looked up from germline, CDR1 is GEAIGNYY and CDR2 is EKD. CDR3 sequence reads: CACDNILGEAPWDTRQMFF. CDR3 nucleotides: TGTGCCTGTGACAATATACTGGGGGAGGCCCCCTGGGACACCCGGCAGATGTTTTTC.

Comment on this clone: TCRdb records a much larger clone's protein for this DNA, with a difference at residue 17 that likely arises from a read error; the protein given is the translation of the DNA. This chain joins TRDV2 and TRDJ1, with no clear D. Germline CDR1 and CDR2: GEAIGNYY and EKD. The CDR3 consists of 18 residues. CDR3 sequence reads: CACDTVAPANPGADKLTF. The CDR3 DNA follows: TGTGCCTGTGACACCGTAGCCCCAGCAAACCCAGGGGCCGATAAACTCACCTTT.

This clone was seen a handful of times. A far larger clone is one base from this, pointing to a likely read error. The same CDR3 can be traced to other DNA sequences in this sample. V usage is TRDV2 and J usage is TRDJ1; D not certain. CDR3 length: 15 residues. The V gene's germline CDR1 is GEAIGNYY and CDR2 EKD. V was trimmed by 1 base and J by 0 bases, leaving 11 bases between them. The CDR3 nucleotides are TGTGCCTGTGACACAGTCGGGACGTACACCGATAAACTCATCTTT. Protein sequence: CACDTVGTYTDKLIF.

A word on this clone: This DNA's translation and the protein TCRdb lists, from a much larger clone, do not match at residue 9, likely due to a read error; the protein shown is translated from the DNA. CDR3 residues: CACDAVLGNTRDTDKLIF. CDR3 bases: TGTGCCTGTGACGCCGTACTGGGGAATACGCGGGACACCGATAAACTCATCTTT. The chain carries TRDV2 and TRDJ1, with 7 bases fitting TRDD3. This CDR3 is built from 18 residues. The V gene's germline CDR1 is GEAIGNYY and CDR2 EKD. The ends lost 3 bases at V and 0 bases at J; junction bases unmatched: 15.

This clone has more than one count but fewer than ten. With a far larger clone one base away, a read error is the likely cause. The same CDR3 is also encoded by other DNA sequences in this sample. This sequence joins TRDV2 and TRDJ1; no reliable D call. Germline loops: CDR1 GEAIGNYY, CDR2 EKD. The CDR3 extends over 14 amino acids. The CDR3 protein is CACDSLLYTDKLIF. In DNA form, the CDR3 reads TGTGCCTGCGACAGTCTTCTGTACACCGATAAACTCATCTTT.

Regarding this clone: With a far larger clone one base away, a read error is the likely cause. The same CDR3 arises from other DNA sequences in this sample as well. The rearrangement uses TRDV2 and TRDJ1, with 7 bases identical to TRDD3. The J segment lost 4 bases and the V segment lost 0 bases, leaving 7 bases of the junction unmatched. The CDR3 has 15 residues. Germline lookup yields CDR1 GEAIGNYY and CDR2 EKD. Written as DNA, the CDR3 is TGTGCCTGTGACACCCTTAGTGGGGGACGCGATAAACTCATCTTT. This codes for CACDTLSGGRDKLIF.